This T cell receptor (beta chain) derives from a study of T cell responses to AZD1222 COVID-19 vaccine. Points from the study as a whole: Elevations in Spike-specific TCR breadth and depth followed administration of two AZD1222 doses. Mostly white British, mostly female donors; authors suggested clonal diversity may be underestimated.

The CDR3 is made up of 16 amino acids. Germline CDR1 reads SGHRS; CDR2 reads YFSETQ. J lost 2 bases, V lost 0 bases, and 5 bases had no gene match. TCRdb's table, derived via immunoSEQ multiplex PCR, lists solely in-frame clones and lacks some. This table holds 140,000 to 150,000 clones, roughly nine tenths found once. Worth noting for this clone: The antigen remains unidentified.

The material was peripheral blood, obtained 28 days after the second AZD1222 dose. The receptor was derived from an adult who received the AZD1222 COVID-19 vaccine. This rearrangement joins TRBV5-1 to TRBJ2-3; 8 positions agree with TRBD2. The CDR3 here is CASSLASGGDTDTQYF. The CDR3, as DNA: TGCGCCAGCAGCTTGGCGAGCGGGGGAGACACAGATACGCAGTATTTT.